The rows below give T cell receptor beta chains drawn from one sample of a study of early T cells in non-severe SARS-CoV-2 infection. TCRdb reanalysed the 5' RACE reads using MiXCR and keeps one entry per CDR3 protein. This sample has about 64,000 distinct CDR3 sequences, with roughly 9% found just once. The sequencing used whole blood, collected at baseline. The receptors were sampled from an adult who was a healthcare worker with PCR-confirmed SARS-CoV-2 infection or an uninfected control (not recorded which). Each CDR3 is given with its conserved first and last residue. A D gene is named only where the DNA matches it firmly. Where a row states a size, it is once, few, many or the class of an expanded clone; other rows omit it.

V	J	size	D	CDR3	DNA
TRBV7-6	TRBJ2-7	few	TRBD2	CASSSGLANSYEQYF	TGTGCCAGCAGCTCCGGACTAGCGAATTCCTACGAGCAGTACTTC
TRBV2	TRBJ1-1	many	.	CASRRAPQETEAFF	TGTGCCAGCAGGAGGGCCCCCCAGGAAACTGAAGCTTTCTTT
TRBV7-9	TRBJ2-1	.	.	CASCLGGSSYNEQFF	TGTGCCAGCTGCTTGGGAGGAAGCTCCTACAATGAGCAGTTCTTC
TRBV7-2	TRBJ2-3	few	.	CASSLTTPDTQYF	TGTGCCAGCAGCTTAACTACCCCGGATACGCAGTATTTT
TRBV5-1	TRBJ1-2	.	TRBD1	CASSLRTGPYGYTF	TGCGCCAGCAGCTTGAGGACAGGGCCCTATGGCTACACCTTC
TRBV5-1	TRBJ2-7	few	.	CASSLSYGGILDEQYF	TGCGCCAGCAGCTTGTCCTATGGGGGGATTCTCGACGAGCAGTACTTC
TRBV10-3	TRBJ1-5	.	.	CAIKGEPNQPQHF	TGTGCCATCAAGGGGGAGCCCAATCAGCCCCAGCATTTT
TRBV10-3	TRBJ2-1	many	.	CAISTGQSQFF	TGTGCCATCAGTACTGGCCAGTCCCAGTTCTTC
TRBV20-1	TRBJ2-5	many	TRBD2	CSARHSGRAEETQYF	TGCAGTGCTAGACATAGCGGGAGAGCGGAAGAGACCCAGTACTTC
TRBV12-3/TRBV12-4	TRBJ1-1	many	.	CASSLGGFRVVAFF	TGTGCCAGCAGTTTAGGGGGGTTCAGAGTGGTCGCTTTCTTT
TRBV12-3/TRBV12-4	TRBJ1-1	few	.	CASSSTFWQAGTEAFF	TGTGCCAGCAGTTCTACGTTCTGGCAGGCCGGCACTGAAGCTTTCTTT